Below are 14 T cell receptor beta chains sequenced from a single sample in a study of Graves' ophthalmopathy and Graves' hyperthyroidism. RNA transcripts served as template for amplifying TCR beta CDR3 sequences. The workflow started with a first-round RT-PCR run with HTBI primers and then moved on to a second-round multiplex PCR. TCRdb independently ran MiXCR on the multiplex PCR reads; one entry per CDR3 protein. The sample holds about 480,000 distinct CDR3 sequences, approximately 15% seen once. Sequencing was performed on blood. The receptors were sampled from a woman aged 25 to 39 with Graves' ophthalmopathy.

This clonotype was observed a few times. The chain carries TRBV3-1 and TRBJ1-1; TRBD1 agrees at 7 bases. Germline V lookup: CDR1 LGHDT, CDR2 YNNKEL (reference sequence). Unmatched junction bases numbered 2, after V lost 0 bases and J lost 4 bases. The CDR3 sequence is 14 residues long. CDR3 region: CASSQEQGITEAFF. The DNA for the CDR3 is TGTGCCAGCAGCCAAGAACAGGGGATCACTGAAGCTTTCTTT.

The chain is built from TRBV12-3 or TRBV12-4 and TRBJ2-7, with 8 positions matching TRBD1. CDR3 length equals 13 residues. V lost 6 bases to trimming and J lost 6 bases; unmatched junction nucleotides: 7. The CDR3 nucleotides read TGTGCCAGCAGGACCGACAGGGGAACCGAGCAGTACTTC. This encodes CASRTDRGTEQYF.

The chain uses TRBV12-3 or TRBV12-4 and TRBJ2-7, with 9 bases matching TRBD1. With 8 bases clipped from V and 6 bases from J, the junction kept 11 bases outside the gene matches. The CDR3 runs to 14 residues. CDR3 region: CASSNDRGSTEQYF. As DNA, the CDR3 is TGTGCCAGCTCCAATGACAGGGGGTCTACCGAGCAGTACTTC.

This clonotype has ten or more counts. The chain uses TRBV6-1 and TRBJ2-7; D might be TRBD1 (7 bases). The ends were cut back, 5 bases at V and 6 bases at J, with 17 bases in the middle. The CDR3 runs 14 residues. Germline CDR1 and CDR2: MNHNS and SASEGT. This chain's CDR3 is CASSLRGDLFEQYF. CDR3 DNA: TGTGCCAGCAGTCTCAGGGGGGACTTGTTCGAGCAGTACTTC.

The chain is built from TRBV4-1 and TRBJ1-2; D perhaps matches TRBD1 (5 bases). V was cut by 0 bases and J by 2 bases, with 7 bases left in between. This CDR3 is built from 14 residues. Looked up from germline, CDR1 is MGHRA and CDR2 is YSYEKL. The CDR3 nucleotides are TGCGCCAGCAGCCAAGATCCAGGGAACTATGGCTACACCTTC. It yields the protein CASSQDPGNYGYTF.

In this sample, this clonotype turned up many times. The J gene is TRBJ2-3, the V gene TRBV12-3 or TRBV12-4; TRBD1 matches 7 bases. The trim removed 6 bases at V and 2 bases at J, leaving 5 bases unmatched. The CDR3 spans 14 residues. In DNA, the CDR3 is TGTGCCAGCAGCCGGGACAGATACACAGATACGCAGTATTTT. This codes for CASSRDRYTDTQYF.

This clonotype occurred a few times. CDR3 coding DNA: TGTGCCAGCAGCTTGCCGGGGGGCGGGAACACTGAAGCTTTCTTT. It codes for CASSLPGGGNTEAFF. The V call is TRBV5-8, the J call TRBJ1-1, with D perhaps matching TRBD1 (6 bases). Trimming took 1 base from V and 1 from J, leaving 11 bases between them. Germline CDR1 reads SGHTS; CDR2 reads YDEGEE. The CDR3 consists of 15 residues.

This clonotype was seen many times. The chain links TRBV30 to TRBJ1-2; D might be TRBD1 (5 bases). This CDR3 has 14 residues. Trimming removed 3 bases at V and 8 bases at J, with 19 bases between. Per germline, CDR1 GTSNPN and CDR2 SVGIG (reference sequence). CDR3 bases: TGTGCCTGGAGGTCGGGCAGGGTTATTCGCGGCTACACCTTC. It yields the protein CAWRSGRVIRGYTF.

The rearrangement links TRBV4-1 to TRBJ1-6, with 9 bases aligning to TRBD1. There are 15 residues in the CDR3. The V gene's germline CDR1 is MGHRA and CDR2 YSYEKL. The V segment lost 5 bases and the J segment 7 bases; nucleotides outside the gene matches: 6. The CDR3 DNA reads TGCGCCAGCAGCATGGCCGGGACAGGGAATTCACCCCTCCACTTT. Its translation: CASSMAGTGNSPLHF.

This clonotype came up many times. The rearrangement uses TRBV28 and TRBJ1-5; D is possibly TRBD1 (6 bases). The CDR3 is 18 residues long. The V gene's germline CDR1 is MDHEN and CDR2 SYDVKM. Trimming pared 4 bases from V and 0 bases from J, leaving 19 bases between. The CDR3 DNA reads TGTGCCAGCAGTTGGATCGCCCTGACAGGCTATAGCAATCAGCCCCAGCATTTT. This encodes CASSWIALTGYSNQPQHF.

Many counts were recorded for this clonotype. The rearrangement links TRBV20-1 to TRBJ2-7; 12 nucleotides agree with TRBD2. The V gene's germline CDR1 is DFQATT and CDR2 SNEGSKA (reference sequence). The length of the CDR3 is 14 residues. V was clipped by 0 bases and J by 4 bases; unmatched bases: 1. CDR3 in DNA: TGCAGTGCTAGAGAACTAGCGGGGGGTTACGAGCAGTACTTC. It encodes CSARELAGGYEQYF.

This clonotype appeared a few times. The J gene is TRBJ2-2, the V gene TRBV11-2; D ambiguous. The CDR3 length is 13 residues. V lost 4 bases and J lost 6, with 9 bases in between. Germline V gene data show CDR1 as SGHAT and CDR2 as FQNNGV. The CDR3 protein is CASSYDNSGELFF. CDR3 in DNA: TGTGCCAGCAGCTACGACAACTCCGGGGAGCTGTTTTTT.

In this sample, this clonotype turned up many times. V usage is TRBV5-1 and J usage is TRBJ1-2; the match to TRBD1 covers 7 bases. V gave up 4 bases and J gave up 5 bases; unmatched junction bases: 5. The CDR3 is 13 amino acids. The germline V gene encodes CDR1 SGHRS and CDR2 YFSETQ. Written as DNA, the CDR3 is TGCGCCAGCAGCACCGGACAGGTTTATGGCTACACCTTC. Its protein product is CASSTGQVYGYTF.

This clonotype came up many times. J is TRBJ2-7 and V is TRBV13, with D possibly called TRBD1 or TRBD2 (5 bases each). Germline V gene sequence: CDR1 PRHDT, CDR2 FYEKMQ (reference sequence). The V and J ends lost 6 bases and 3 bases respectively, with 18 bases between them. CDR3 length: 15 residues. The CDR3 spells CASSLRGLPNYEQYF. CDR3 DNA sequence: TGTGCCAGCAGTCTCCGGGGCCTACCGAACTACGAGCAGTACTTC.